This passage covers 3 T cell receptor beta chains from one sample sequenced in a study of blood T cell repertoires in COVID-19. Sequencing was performed with immunoSEQ multiplex PCR; in TCRdb, only in-frame clones are kept and a portion is missing. Of fewer than 80,000 clones listed, 88% are singletons. The sequenced material came from peripheral blood. These receptors all stem from a human donor in a cohort sampled during active COVID-19.

The chain couples TRBV3-1 (or the pseudogene TRBV3-2) to TRBJ2-5; D perhaps matches TRBD2 (7 bases). The germline V gene encodes CDR1 LGHDT and CDR2 YNNKEL (reference sequence). The ends were cut back, 7 bases at V and 5 bases at J, with 20 bases in the middle. The CDR3 is 15 residues long. In DNA, the CDR3 is TGTGCCAGCAAAAATGGGGGGGCCAAGAGTGAGACCCAGTACTTC. Translated, it gives CASKNGGAKSETQYF.

The CDR3 reads CASSEVGHKQDTQYF. CDR3 coding DNA: TGTGCCAGCAGTGAAGTTGGACACAAGCAAGATACGCAGTATTTT. The gene calls are TRBV2 and TRBJ2-3, with D possibly TRBD1 on 5 matching bases. V was pared by 1 base and J by 5 bases, with 13 bases between. CDR3 size: 15 residues. Per the germline V gene, CDR1 is SNHLY and CDR2 is FYNNEI.

The J gene is TRBJ2-7, the V gene TRBV10-3; TRBD2 aligns across 7 bases. Losses at the gene ends were 6 bases for V and 1 base for J; bases not matched to a gene: 9. The CDR3 loop spans 15 amino acids. Germline V gene data show CDR1 as ENHRY and CDR2 as SYGVKD. CDR3 nucleotides: TGTGCCATCAGGAGCGGCGGGAGCCCTTCCTACGAGCAGTACTTC. Amino acid sequence: CAIRSGGSPSYEQYF.